These 21 T cell receptor beta chains originate from one sample sequenced in a study of blood T cell repertoires in COVID-19. Using immunoSEQ multiplex PCR, the repertoire was profiled, and TCRdb retains in-frame clones only, with some absent. The data hold hundreds of thousands of clones, with roughly 89% observed a single time. Sequencing was carried out using peripheral blood. These receptors were taken from a woman in her 30s with COVID-19, enrolled during active disease.

The chain links TRBV18 to TRBJ1-2; D gene unclear. CDR1 KGHSH and CDR2 LQKENI come from the germline V gene. V shed 2 bases and J shed 1 base, with 11 bases lying between them. CDR3 length equals 15 residues. The CDR3 region has the DNA TGTGCCAGCTCACCATGGAGATCTATTAACTATGGCTACACCTTC. This codes for CASSPWRSINYGYTF.

Only one count was recorded for this clone. The chain employs TRBV18 and TRBJ1-1; D is unclear. CDR3 length: 13 amino acids. Trimming left V 3 bases short and J 7 bases short, with 12 bases between. Germline V gives CDR1 KGHSH, CDR2 LQKENI. CDR3 DNA sequence: TGTGCCAGCTCACCTGAGGCATCCCTTGAAGCTTTCTTT. Its protein is CASSPEASLEAFF.

CDR3 bases: TGTGCCAGCAGTGACCCGACTAGCCACGAGCAGTACTTC. This encodes CASSDPTSHEQYF. This chain connects TRBV2 to TRBJ2-7, with 7 bases that match TRBD2. From germline, CDR1 is SNHLY and CDR2 FYNNEI. This CDR3 contains 13 residues. V was pared by 3 bases and J by 5 bases, with 4 bases of the junction left unmatched.

Of note for this clone: The sample carries other DNA sequences with the same CDR3. The V and J genes are TRBV27 and TRBJ1-2; D gene uncertain. Trimming removed 0 bases at V and 4 bases at J, with 9 bases between. From germline, CDR1 is MNHEY and CDR2 SMNVEV (reference sequence). The CDR3 runs to 14 residues. CDR3 protein: CASSLSSGGYGYTF. The CDR3 nucleotides are TGTGCCAGCAGTTTATCTTCGGGTGGCTATGGCTACACCTTC.

The rearrangement joins TRBV19 to TRBJ1-1; possible D gene TRBD1, 6 bases. The CDR3 consists of 13 residues. Trimming left V 5 bases short and J 5 bases short, with 12 bases between. CDR1 is LNHDA, CDR2 SQIVND, per germline (reference sequence). The CDR3 here is CASSFGGATEAFF. CDR3 sequence (DNA): TGTGCCAGTAGTTTTGGGGGCGCGACTGAAGCTTTCTTT.

This chain uses TRBV7-2 with TRBJ2-5; D is ambiguous. V was pared by 7 bases and J by 2 bases, with 11 bases between. The germline CDR1 and CDR2 sequences are SGHTA and FQGNSA. The CDR3 spans 13 residues. In nucleotides, the CDR3 is TGTGCCAGCACCAACATACCGCAAGAGACCCAGTACTTC. Its protein product is CASTNIPQETQYF.

The rearrangement joins TRBV9 to TRBJ2-2; TRBD2 might be the D (5 bases). The V and J ends lost 0 bases and 5 bases respectively, with 14 bases between them. The CDR3 runs 16 residues. Germline V gene data show CDR1 as SGDLS and CDR2 as YYNGEE. This chain's CDR3 is CASSVEDGVGTGELFF. CDR3 bases: TGTGCCAGCAGCGTAGAGGACGGGGTCGGGACCGGGGAGCTGTTTTTT.

The chain has TRBV24-1 and TRBJ2-7, with 8 bases identical to TRBD1. This CDR3 is 14 amino acids long. With V trimmed by 3 bases and J by 2 bases, 2 bases remained unmatched. Germline V gene data show CDR1 as KGHDR and CDR2 as SFDVKD. CDR3 nucleotide sequence: TGTGCCACCAGTGATGAGGACAGGGCCTACGAGCAGTACTTC. It encodes CATSDEDRAYEQYF.

This clone appeared once. V is TRBV7-8 and J is TRBJ2-1; perhaps TRBD2 as D (5 bases). In germline, CDR1 is SGHVS, CDR2 FQNEAQ. The CDR3 runs 16 residues. The V end lost 3 bases, the J end lost 3 bases, and 15 bases lay between the germline ends. DNA for the CDR3: TGTGCCAGCAGCTTTGGAATGGCGGGCTTCTACAATGAGCAGTTCTTC. As protein: CASSFGMAGFYNEQFF.

The rearrangement links TRBV18 to TRBJ1-6; tentatively, D is TRBD1 (6 bases). CDR1 and CDR2 from the germline V gene are KGHSH and LQKENI. Deletions cut 2 bases from V and 6 bases from J, with 17 bases between. This CDR3 region has 17 residues. The CDR3 DNA is TGTGCCAGCTCACCAAGTCTGACAGGTTGGGCTAATTCACCCCTCCACTTT. Translation: CASSPSLTGWANSPLHF.

This clone was recorded once. V is TRBV6-5 and J is TRBJ1-1; 9 nucleotides match TRBD1. CDR1 is MNHEY and CDR2 is SVGAGI in the germline V gene. This CDR3 contains 15 residues. J gave up 5 bases and V 6 bases, and 10 bases lay outside the gene matches. The CDR3 sequence: CASSETRDRATEAFF. CDR3 in DNA: TGTGCCAGCAGCGAGACTCGGGACAGGGCGACTGAAGCTTTCTTT.

This clone was observed a single time. The V gene is TRBV6-4, the J gene TRBJ1-5; 8 bases align to TRBD1. Germline CDR1 and CDR2: MRHNA and SNTAGT. This CDR3 has 13 residues. The J segment lost 7 bases and the V segment lost 8 bases, leaving 7 bases of the junction unmatched. The DNA of the CDR3 is TGTGCCAGCTCAGGGGGCATGGGACAGCCCCAGCATTTT. Its translation is CASSGGMGQPQHF.

V is TRBV5-5 and J is TRBJ1-2, with D uncertain. Germline CDR1 reads SGHKS; CDR2 reads YYEKEE (reference sequence). Trimming cost V 0 bases and J 4 bases, with 16 bases left between them. The CDR3 is 16 amino acids. The CDR3 bases are TGTGCCAGCAGCTTGGGGCTAAGACTGGAGTTCTATGGCTACACCTTC. This encodes CASSLGLRLEFYGYTF.

J is TRBJ2-5 and V is TRBV5-6; D is ambiguous. The V gene's germline CDR1 is SGHDT and CDR2 YYEEEE. CDR3 length: 13 amino acids. Trimming left V 3 bases short and J 3 bases short, with 9 bases between. The CDR3 sequence is CASSYSIEETQYF. The CDR3 region has the DNA TGTGCCAGCAGCTACTCCATAGAAGAGACCCAGTACTTC.

The CDR3 spells CASSPQGREQYF. The CDR3 coding sequence is TGTGCCAGCAGTCCCCAAGGGAGGGAGCAGTACTTC. The chain uses TRBV27 and TRBJ2-7, with D possibly matching TRBD2 (6 bases). Germline V lookup: CDR1 MNHEY, CDR2 SMNVEV (reference sequence). CDR3 length equals 12 residues. V was shortened by 5 bases and J by 7 bases, with 12 bases between the two germline ends.

The chain links TRBV15 to TRBJ1-2, with a weak D call TRBD1 (6 bases). Trimming took off 0 bases at V and 4 bases at J, with 12 bases between the two ends. The CDR3 is made up of 15 amino acids. CDR1 and CDR2 (germline): LNHNV, YYDKDF (reference sequence). CDR3 nucleotides: TGTGCCACCAGCAGAGAGGGGGCTGGGATCTATGGCTACACCTTC. It translates to CATSREGAGIYGYTF.

This chain joins TRBV18 and TRBJ1-6, with a possible D match to TRBD1 (5 bases). Germline V CDR1 and CDR2: KGHSH, LQKENI. V dropped 6 bases and J dropped 9 bases, with 12 bases sitting between them. The CDR3 has 13 residues. CDR3 coding DNA: TGTGCCAGCTCCCAGGGCCTCCTTTCACCCCTCCACTTT. It specifies CASSQGLLSPLHF.

The gene calls are TRBV27 and TRBJ1-1; D is possibly TRBD1 (5 bases). Germline V gene lookup returns CDR1 MNHEY and CDR2 SMNVEV (reference sequence). Trimming removed 2 bases from V and 4 bases from J, with 11 bases in between. The length of the CDR3 is 14 residues. This CDR3 reads CASSLIGAPTEAFF. CDR3 sequence (DNA): TGTGCCAGCAGTTTAATAGGGGCGCCCACTGAAGCTTTCTTT.

The V and J genes are TRBV24-1 and TRBJ1-5, with a weak D call TRBD1 (6 bases). Per germline, CDR1 KGHDR and CDR2 SFDVKD. The CDR3 spans 15 residues. V was shortened by 8 bases and J by 2 bases, with 15 bases between the two germline ends. CDR3 nucleotide sequence: TGTGCCACCACCACACGAAGACAGGGCAATCAGCCCCAGCATTTT. It translates to CATTTRRQGNQPQHF.

This chain links TRBV5-6 with TRBJ2-7, with 7 nucleotides matching TRBD1. The CDR3 length is 16 residues. CDR1 is SGHDT and CDR2 is YYEEEE in the germline V gene. V dropped 4 bases and J dropped 2; count of bases not matched to a gene: 12. For the CDR3, the DNA is TGTGCCAGCAGCGCACAGGGGTCGGGAACACCCTACGAGCAGTACTTC. Translation: CASSAQGSGTPYEQYF.

The CDR3 bases are TGCGCCAGCAGGCCGGCGGGAAGCTCCTACAATGAGCAGTTCTTC. Translated: CASRPAGSSYNEQFF. This chain connects TRBV5-1 to TRBJ2-1, with D possibly TRBD2 on 6 matching bases. Germline values: CDR1 SGHRS, CDR2 YFSETQ. V lost 5 bases to trimming and J lost 0 bases, with 12 bases between them. The CDR3 is made up of 15 amino acids. Filled out from reference TRBV5-1 and TRBJ2-1, the complete variable domain reads KAGVTQTPRYLIKTRGQQVTLSCSPISGHRSVSWYQQTPGQGLQFLFEYFSETQRNKGNFPGRFSGRQFSNSRSEMNVSTLELGDSALYLCASRPAGSSYNEQFFGPGTRLTVL.